The rows below give T cell receptor beta chains drawn from one sample of a study of T cell responses to AZD1222 COVID-19 vaccine. Clones were read by immunoSEQ multiplex PCR, and TCRdb kept only the in-frame ones, dropping some. The table includes 75,000 to 100,000 clones, 88% detected once. Here the sequenced sample was peripheral blood, taken on day 0 of AZD1222 vaccination. These receptors all come from an adult in good health. CDR3s include the opening cysteine and the closing phenylalanine or tryptophan. D genes are given only for firm matches. The size field is filled for only some rows; it gives once, few, many or a size class.

>-|TRBV21-1|TRBJ2-7|-
CASNKWTEVGYEQYF
TGTGCCAGCAACAAGTGGACGGAGGTCGGGTACGAGCAGTACTTC
>TRBD2|TRBV27|TRBJ2-1|-
CASSRTSGRASEQFF
TGTGCCAGCAGTCGCACTAGCGGGAGGGCAAGTGAGCAGTTCTTC
>-|TRBV7-9|TRBJ1-2|-
CASSKTATSNYGYTF
TGTGCCAGCAGCAAAACAGCGACCTCTAACTATGGCTACACCTTC
>TRBD1|TRBV7-6|TRBJ2-2|-
CASSLISAGTENTGELFF
TGTGCCAGCAGCCTAATTTCAGCCGGGACAGAGAACACCGGGGAGCTGTTTTTT
>-|TRBV4-2|TRBJ2-1|few
CASSQDSSVEQFF
TGTGCCAGCAGCCAAGACTCTAGCGTTGAGCAGTTCTTC
>TRBD1|TRBV5-6|TRBJ2-7|-
CASSLNVGQGFYEQYF
TGTGCCAGCAGCTTGAATGTGGGACAGGGTTTTTACGAGCAGTACTTC
>TRBD2|TRBV6-5|TRBJ2-7|-
CASSHPGLAGHEQYF
TGTGCCAGCAGTCACCCGGGACTAGCGGGACACGAGCAGTACTTC
>-|TRBV6-1|TRBJ1-5|once
CASSEGGIEPQHF
TGTGCCAGCAGTGAAGGGGGTATTGAGCCCCAGCATTTT
>-|TRBV6-1|TRBJ2-7|-
CASSETGWDEQYF
TGTGCCAGCAGTGAAACAGGGTGGGACGAGCAGTACTTC
>-|TRBV14|TRBJ2-3|-
CASSQRLVGRTDTQYF
TGTGCCAGCAGCCAGAGACTAGTGGGCCGCACAGATACGCAGTATTTT
>-|TRBV6-1|TRBJ2-1|-
CASSDEDAGYNEQFF
TGTGCCAGCAGTGATGAAGACGCGGGGTACAATGAGCAGTTCTTC
>-|TRBV19|TRBJ1-4|-
CASSKGATNEKLFF
TGTGCCAGTAGTAAGGGAGCAACTAATGAAAAACTGTTTTTT
>TRBD2|TRBV5-1|TRBJ2-1|-
CASSKEPGLAGYNEQFF
TGCGCCAGCAGCAAGGAACCGGGACTAGCGGGATACAATGAGCAGTTCTTC
>TRBD1|TRBV19|TRBJ1-2|-
CASSSWTGKAYGYTF
TGTGCCAGTAGTTCTTGGACAGGGAAGGCCTATGGCTACACCTTC
>-|TRBV4-1|TRBJ1-5|-
CASSQVGSPLNQPQHF
TGCGCCAGCAGCCAAGTGGGTAGTCCTCTAAATCAGCCCCAGCATTTT
>-|TRBV19|TRBJ2-6|-
CASSLQSPTGANVLTF
TGTGCCAGTAGTCTACAGAGCCCAACTGGGGCCAACGTCCTGACTTTC
>TRBD2|TRBV28|TRBJ2-3|-
CASKLLAGVTDTQYF
TGTGCCAGCAAGCTTTTGGCGGGAGTCACAGATACGCAGTATTTT
>-|TRBV29-1|TRBJ1-1|once
CSVAGKQGGTEAFF
TGCAGCGTTGCAGGGAAACAGGGAGGCACTGAAGCTTTCTTT
>-|TRBV7-3|TRBJ2-7|-
CASSRGQGSGTYEQYF
TGTGCCAGCAGCCGCGGTCAGGGGAGTGGGACCTACGAGCAGTACTTC
>-|TRBV19|TRBJ2-6|-
CASGRFSSGANVLTF
TGTGCCAGTGGCAGATTTTCCTCTGGGGCCAACGTCCTGACTTTC
>-|TRBV4-1|TRBJ2-7|-
CASSHSYEQYF
TGCGCCAGCAGCCACAGCTACGAGCAGTACTTC
>-|TRBV27|TRBJ1-6|-
CASSLSVRGTPLHF
TGTGCCAGCAGTTTATCGGTCCGGGGTACACCCCTCCACTTT
>-|TRBV19|TRBJ1-1|-
CASSPNAMKTWYTEAFF
TGTGCCAGTAGTCCCAACGCGATGAAAACGTGGTACACTGAAGCTTTCTTT
>TRBD1|TRBV11-2|TRBJ1-5|-
CASSNSGGTQPQHF
TGTGCCAGCAGCAACTCAGGGGGGACCCAGCCCCAGCATTTT
>TRBD2|TRBV5-6|TRBJ2-2|-
CASSRRTSGRVTGELFF
TGTGCCAGCAGCAGAAGGACTAGCGGGAGGGTAACCGGGGAGCTGTTTTTT
>-|TRBV21-1|TRBJ2-2|-
CASSKNRSGGCHWHGELFF
TGTGCCAGCAGCAAAAACAGGAGCGGAGGGTGTCATTGGCACGGGGAGCTGTTTTTT
>TRBD1|TRBV29-1|TRBJ2-3|-
CSVAGQFTDTQYF
TGCAGCGTTGCGGGACAGTTCACAGATACGCAGTATTTT
>TRBD2|TRBV12-5|TRBJ2-1|-
CASGLELAGKGVNEQFF
TGTGCTAGTGGGCTTGAACTAGCGGGTAAGGGGGTCAATGAGCAGTTCTTC
>TRBD1|TRBV5-1|TRBJ1-5|-
CASSVDRDSEPQHF
TGCGCCAGCAGCGTGGACAGGGATAGTGAGCCCCAGCATTTT
>TRBD1|TRBV6-5|TRBJ1-6|-
CASSQPGQGHSPLHF
TGTGCCAGCAGCCAACCGGGACAGGGGCATTCACCCCTCCACTTT
>-|TRBV19|TRBJ2-7|-
CASSIVEGSYEQYF
TGTGCCAGTAGTATAGTCGAAGGATCCTACGAGCAGTACTTC